The 2 T cell receptor beta chains below come from one sample, sequenced in a study of post-analysis software for immune sequencing data. Findings of the study overall: In patients, four to six TRBV segments were more frequent than in controls, with TRBV5-6, TRBV5-1 and TRBV20-1 among them.

For these TCRs, the target antigens are not known. TCR beta libraries were prepared from cDNA with unique molecular identifiers. TCRdb recomputed calls from the PCR reads with MiXCR, one row per CDR3 protein. This repertoire shows hundreds of thousands of distinct CDR3 sequences, roughly 29% found once; its top ten account for 0.56%. The sequenced sample was blood. These receptors all stem from a girl between 10 and 17 years old with multiple sclerosis.

This clonotype appeared a few times. The chain's CDR3 is CAIQGGHEQFF. In nucleotides, the CDR3 is TGTGCCATACAAGGGGGGCATGAGCAGTTCTTC. This rearrangement joins TRBV28 to TRBJ2-1, with D perhaps matching TRBD1 or TRBD2 (6 bases each). Germline V gives CDR1 MDHEN, CDR2 SYDVKM. The V and J ends lost 10 bases and 8 bases respectively, with 12 bases between them. The CDR3 is 11 amino acids.

The gene calls are TRBV5-1 and TRBJ1-1; D is perhaps TRBD1 (5 bases). V was trimmed by 0 bases and J by 4 bases, leaving 13 bases between them. CDR3 size: 15 residues. CDR1 is SGHRS, CDR2 YFSETQ, per germline. The chain's CDR3 is CASSLAAGLVTEAFF. In DNA, the CDR3 is TGCGCCAGCAGCTTGGCGGCAGGGTTGGTCACTGAAGCTTTCTTT.